Sequencing of this T cell receptor (beta chain) was carried out in a study of T cells in women clearing cervical HPV infection. In the study overall: Cases: HPV16-related CIN3 or worse on histology, a couple of invasive cancers. For cases, blood was sampled a median around 140 days after lesion detection, interquartile range about 90 to 210 days.

With respect to this clone: Read sequence stops 3 residues before the CDR3 end, and the germline J gene provides the missing end.

Libraries were prepared by immunoSEQ multiplex PCR; TCRdb keeps only in-frame clonotypes and omits some of them. Its table lists about 30,000 clones. The CDR3 has 17 residues. Germline CDR1 is SNHLY and CDR2 is FYNNEI. Unmatched junction bases numbered 8, after V lost 4 bases and J lost 1 base. The source is a woman between 18 and 75 years old with a cervical HPV16 infection that either progressed to CIN3+ or cleared (not recorded which). The chain employs TRBV2 and TRBJ2-5, with TRBD2 matching over 11 bases. Sequenced material: blood buffy coat. CDR3 bases read: TGTGCCAGCAGTGCAGAAGTAGCGGGGGGGGGCCAAGAGACC. Its translation is CASSAEVAGGGQET. The whole CDR3 sequence reads CASSAEVAGGGQETQYF.